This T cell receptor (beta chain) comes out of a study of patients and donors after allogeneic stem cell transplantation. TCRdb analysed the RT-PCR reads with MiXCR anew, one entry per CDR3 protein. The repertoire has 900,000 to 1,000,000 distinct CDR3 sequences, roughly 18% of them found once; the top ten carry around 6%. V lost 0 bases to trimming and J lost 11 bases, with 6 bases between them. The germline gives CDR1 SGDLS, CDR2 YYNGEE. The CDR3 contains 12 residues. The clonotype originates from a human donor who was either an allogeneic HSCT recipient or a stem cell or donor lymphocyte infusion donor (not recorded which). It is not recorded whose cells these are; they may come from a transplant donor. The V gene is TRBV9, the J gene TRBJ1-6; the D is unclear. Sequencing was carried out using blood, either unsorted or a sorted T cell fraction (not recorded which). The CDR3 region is CASSVGGPPLHF. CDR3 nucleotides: TGTGCCAGCAGCGTAGGAGGTCCACCCCTCCACTTT.